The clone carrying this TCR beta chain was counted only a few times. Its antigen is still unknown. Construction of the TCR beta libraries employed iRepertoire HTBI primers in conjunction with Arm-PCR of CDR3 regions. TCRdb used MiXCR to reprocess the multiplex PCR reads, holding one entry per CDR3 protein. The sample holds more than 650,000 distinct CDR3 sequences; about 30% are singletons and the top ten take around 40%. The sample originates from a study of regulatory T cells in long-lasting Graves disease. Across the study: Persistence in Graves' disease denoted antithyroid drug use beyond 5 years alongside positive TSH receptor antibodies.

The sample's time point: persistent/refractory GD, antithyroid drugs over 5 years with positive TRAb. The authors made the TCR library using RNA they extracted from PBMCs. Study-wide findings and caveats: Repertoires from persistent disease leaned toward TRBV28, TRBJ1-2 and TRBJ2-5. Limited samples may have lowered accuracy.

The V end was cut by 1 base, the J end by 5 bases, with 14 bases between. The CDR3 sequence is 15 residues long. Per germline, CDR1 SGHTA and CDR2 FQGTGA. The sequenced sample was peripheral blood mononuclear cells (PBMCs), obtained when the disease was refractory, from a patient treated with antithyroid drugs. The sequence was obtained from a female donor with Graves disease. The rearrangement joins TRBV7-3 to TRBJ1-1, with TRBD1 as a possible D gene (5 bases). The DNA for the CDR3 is TGTGCCAGCAGCTTAATTCGGGGTGGGGGGACTGAAGCTTTCTTT. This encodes CASSLIRGGGTEAFF.